The 10 T cell receptor beta chains below all came from one sample that was sequenced in a study of blood T cell repertoires in COVID-19. Repertoires were generated with immunoSEQ multiplex PCR, while TCRdb's copy carries only in-frame clones and drops some. The table includes about 300,000 clones, 86% detected once. Sequencing was performed on PBMCs or T cells enriched from blood (not recorded which). The origin of the receptors is a young man who had recovered from COVID-19.

This chain connects TRBV7-2 to TRBJ2-2, with D perhaps TRBD1 (6 bases). Trimming removed 7 bases from V and 1 base from J, with 13 bases in between. The CDR3 is 15 residues long. Germline V CDR1 and CDR2: SGHTA, FQGNSA. CDR3: CASTLPQGNTGELFF. The CDR3 DNA sequence: TGTGCCAGCACCCTACCACAGGGGAACACCGGGGAGCTGTTTTTT.

The chain couples TRBV5-1 to TRBJ2-2; tentative D call: TRBD2 (6 bases). Germline loops: CDR1 SGHRS, CDR2 YFSETQ. V was trimmed by 6 bases and J by 6 bases, leaving 18 bases between them. The CDR3 contains 15 residues. The CDR3 protein is CASNLRGDLPGELFF. For the CDR3, the DNA is TGCGCCAGCAATTTGCGCGGGGATCTCCCCGGGGAGCTGTTTTTT. Looking up the rest from reference TRBV5-1 and TRBJ2-2 gives the full variable domain: KAGVTQTPRYLIKTRGQQVTLSCSPISGHRSVSWYQQTPGQGLQFLFEYFSETQRNKGNFPGRFSGRQFSNSRSEMNVSTLELGDSALYLCASNLRGDLPGELFFGEGSRLTVL.

The chain combines TRBV6-5 with TRBJ2-5; no firm D call. This CDR3 is built from 16 residues. Germline CDR1 reads MNHEY; CDR2 reads SVGAGI. The V end was cut by 4 bases, the J end by 1 base, with 16 bases between. The CDR3 sequence is CASSSPPEVIQETQYF. In DNA, the CDR3 is TGTGCCAGCAGTTCCCCGCCCGAGGTAATCCAAGAGACCCAGTACTTC.

This sequence joins TRBV5-1 and TRBJ2-7, with 9 nucleotides matching TRBD1. Trimming at V came to 7 bases and at J to 2 bases, leaving 7 bases not matched to a gene. CDR3 length: 14 amino acids. Germline V CDR1 and CDR2: SGHRS, YFSETQ. The CDR3 is CASSRDRVAYEQYF. In DNA form, the CDR3 reads TGCGCCAGCTCCCGGGACAGGGTCGCCTACGAGCAGTACTTC.

The V and J genes are TRBV10-3 and TRBJ2-7, with 11 nucleotides matching TRBD1. The CDR3 is made up of 15 amino acids. Unmatched junction bases numbered 10, after V lost 8 bases and J lost 4 bases. The germline V gene has CDR1 ENHRY and CDR2 SYGVKD. This CDR3 reads CAIGAGTGGEYEQYF. CDR3 sequence (DNA): TGTGCCATCGGTGCGGGGACAGGGGGTGAGTACGAGCAGTACTTC.

This sequence joins TRBV4-1 and TRBJ2-3; D gene uncertain. CDR1 MGHRA and CDR2 YSYEKL come from the germline V gene. Trimming removed 1 base from V and 4 bases from J, with 12 bases in between. This CDR3 spans 15 amino acids. The CDR3 bases are TGCGCCAGCAGCCAAGTCGGGTTGTACGCAGATACGCAGTATTTT. It is translated as CASSQVGLYADTQYF.

In this sample, this clone turned up once. This chain joins TRBV11-3 and TRBJ2-2; 14 bases align to TRBD2. Germline lookup yields CDR1 SGHNT and CDR2 YENEEA. There are 19 residues in the CDR3. Germline trimming cut 3 bases from V and 3 bases from J; bases unmatched to any gene: 9. The CDR3 region is CASSLAFRLAGGHTGELFF. CDR3 DNA sequence: TGTGCCAGCAGCTTGGCCTTCCGACTAGCGGGAGGGCACACCGGGGAGCTGTTTTTT.

The chain links TRBV7-2 to TRBJ1-4; D unclear. CDR3 length equals 14 residues. Deletions cut 5 bases from V and 5 bases from J, with 12 bases between. CDR1 and CDR2 from the germline V gene are SGHTA and FQGNSA. The DNA for the CDR3 is TGTGCCAGCAGCAAAAACGGCAGGAATGAAAAACTGTTTTTT. This translates into CASSKNGRNEKLFF.

This chain links TRBV28 with TRBJ1-1, with a possible D match to TRBD1 (6 bases). The CDR3 has 13 amino acids. V dropped 6 bases and J dropped 0 bases, with 8 bases sitting between them. CDR1 is MDHEN, CDR2 SYDVKM, per germline. DNA of the CDR3: TGTGCCAGCAGGAGGGGGATGAACACTGAAGCTTTCTTT. Protein sequence: CASRRGMNTEAFF.

This chain uses TRBV15 with TRBJ1-6; no clear D gene. The CDR3 loop spans 15 amino acids. V was pared by 1 base and J by 5 bases, with 9 bases between. Germline-derived CDR1 and CDR2 are LNHNV and YYDKDF (reference sequence). CDR3 loop: CATSRGQQHNSPLHF. For the CDR3, the DNA is TGTGCCACCAGCAGAGGACAACAGCATAATTCACCCCTCCACTTT.